This TCR beta chain comes out of a study of blood T cell repertoires in COVID-19. Looking at the study overall: Nucleic acid was either cDNA or gDNA, and it came from T cells, B-cell-depleted T cells, or PBMCs.

Patients from Seattle were sampled longitudinally, starting during active infection. Sequencing was performed with immunoSEQ multiplex PCR; in TCRdb, only in-frame clones are kept and a portion is missing. The sample records about 180,000 clones, under 85% being singletons. Trimming stripped 1 base from V and 2 bases from J, with 13 bases between. CDR1 SGHTA and CDR2 FQGNSA come from the germline V gene. The CDR3 totals 16 residues. This TCR came from an older woman with COVID-19, enrolled during active disease. The rearrangement links TRBV7-2 to TRBJ2-3, with D possibly being TRBD2 (6 bases). The material sequenced was peripheral blood. The CDR3 DNA follows: TGTGCCAGCAGCTTAGAGCTAGCGATCAACACAGATACGCAGTATTTT. Its translation: CASSLELAINTDTQYF. The whole variable domain, filled in from reference TRBV7-2 and TRBJ2-3, reads GAGVSQSPSNKVTEKGKDVELRCDPISGHTALYWYRQSLGQGLEFLIYFQGNSAPDKSGLPSDRFSAERTGGSVSTLTIQRTQQEDSAVYLCASSLELAINTDTQYFGPGTRLTVL.